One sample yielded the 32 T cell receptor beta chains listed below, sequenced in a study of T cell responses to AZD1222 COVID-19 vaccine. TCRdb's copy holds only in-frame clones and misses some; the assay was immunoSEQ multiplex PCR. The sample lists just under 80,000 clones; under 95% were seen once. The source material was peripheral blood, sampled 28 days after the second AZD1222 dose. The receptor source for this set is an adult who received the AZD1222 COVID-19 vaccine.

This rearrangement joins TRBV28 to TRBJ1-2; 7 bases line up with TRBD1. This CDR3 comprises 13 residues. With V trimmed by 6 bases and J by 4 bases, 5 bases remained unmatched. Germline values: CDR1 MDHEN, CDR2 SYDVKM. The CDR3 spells CASRTGQSYGYTF. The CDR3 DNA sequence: TGTGCCAGCAGAACGGGACAGAGCTATGGCTACACCTTC.

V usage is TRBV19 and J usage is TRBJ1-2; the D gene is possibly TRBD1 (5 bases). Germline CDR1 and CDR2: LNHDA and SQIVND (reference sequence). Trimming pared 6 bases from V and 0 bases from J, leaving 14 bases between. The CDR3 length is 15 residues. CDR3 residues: CASRVGTLPNYGYTF. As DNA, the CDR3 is TGTGCCAGTAGGGTCGGGACGCTTCCTAACTATGGCTACACCTTC.

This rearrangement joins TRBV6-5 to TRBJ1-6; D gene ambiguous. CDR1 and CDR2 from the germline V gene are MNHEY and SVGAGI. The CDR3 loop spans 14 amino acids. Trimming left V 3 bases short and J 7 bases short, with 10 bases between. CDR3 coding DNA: TGTGCCAGCAGTTATGGACGCGGCAATTCACCCCTCCACTTT. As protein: CASSYGRGNSPLHF.

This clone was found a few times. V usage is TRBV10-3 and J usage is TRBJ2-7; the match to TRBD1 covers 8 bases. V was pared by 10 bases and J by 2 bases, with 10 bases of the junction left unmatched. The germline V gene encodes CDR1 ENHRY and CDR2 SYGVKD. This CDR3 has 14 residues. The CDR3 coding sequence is TGTGCCACCCGAACAGGGGGTAACGCCTACGAGCAGTACTTC. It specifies CATRTGGNAYEQYF.

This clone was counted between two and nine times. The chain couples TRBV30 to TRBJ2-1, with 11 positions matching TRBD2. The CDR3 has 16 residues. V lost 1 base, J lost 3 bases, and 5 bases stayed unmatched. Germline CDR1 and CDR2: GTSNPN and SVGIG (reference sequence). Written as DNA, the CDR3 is TGTGCCTGGAGTGCTATAGGACTAGCGGGCTACAATGAGCAGTTCTTC. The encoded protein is CAWSAIGLAGYNEQFF.

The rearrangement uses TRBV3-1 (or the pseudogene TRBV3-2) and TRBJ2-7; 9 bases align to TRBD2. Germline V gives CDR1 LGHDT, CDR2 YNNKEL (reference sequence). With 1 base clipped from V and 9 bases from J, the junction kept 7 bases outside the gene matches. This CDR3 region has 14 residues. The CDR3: CASSQGIAGVGQYF. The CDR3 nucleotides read TGTGCCAGCAGCCAAGGGATAGCGGGAGTTGGGCAGTACTTC.

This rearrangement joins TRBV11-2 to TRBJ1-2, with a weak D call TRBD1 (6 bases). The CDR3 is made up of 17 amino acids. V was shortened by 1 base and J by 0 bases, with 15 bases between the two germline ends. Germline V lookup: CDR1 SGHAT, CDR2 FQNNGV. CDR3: CASSLAGRGWANYGYTF. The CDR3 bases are TGTGCCAGCAGCTTAGCCGGGAGGGGGTGGGCTAACTATGGCTACACCTTC.

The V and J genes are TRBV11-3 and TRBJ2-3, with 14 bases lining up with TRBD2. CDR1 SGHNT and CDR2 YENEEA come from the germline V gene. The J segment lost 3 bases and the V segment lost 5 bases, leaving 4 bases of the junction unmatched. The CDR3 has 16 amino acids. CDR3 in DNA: TGTGCCAGCAGCGGCGGGACTAGCGGGAGAACAGATACGCAGTATTTT. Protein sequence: CASSGGTSGRTDTQYF.

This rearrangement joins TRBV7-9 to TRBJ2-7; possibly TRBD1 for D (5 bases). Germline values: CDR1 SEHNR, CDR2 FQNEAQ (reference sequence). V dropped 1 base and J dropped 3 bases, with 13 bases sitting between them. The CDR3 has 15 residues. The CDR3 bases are TGTGCCAGCAGCTTAGAAGGGGAAGCTTTCTACGAGCAGTACTTC. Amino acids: CASSLEGEAFYEQYF.

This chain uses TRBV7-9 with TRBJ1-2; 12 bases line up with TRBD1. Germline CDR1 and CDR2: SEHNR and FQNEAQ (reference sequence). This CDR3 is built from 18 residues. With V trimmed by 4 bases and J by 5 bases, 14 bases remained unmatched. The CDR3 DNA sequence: TGTGCCAGCAGCTCCTCCGGGACAGGGGGCGTAGAATTATATGGCTACACCTTC. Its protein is CASSSSGTGGVELYGYTF.

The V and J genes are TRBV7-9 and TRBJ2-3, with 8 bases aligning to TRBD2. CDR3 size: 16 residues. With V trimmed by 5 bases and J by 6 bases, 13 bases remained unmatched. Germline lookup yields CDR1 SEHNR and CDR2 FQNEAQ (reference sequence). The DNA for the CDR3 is TGTGCCAGCAGCAAAAGTGAAGGACTAGCTTCCGATACGCAGTATTTT. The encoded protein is CASSKSEGLASDTQYF.

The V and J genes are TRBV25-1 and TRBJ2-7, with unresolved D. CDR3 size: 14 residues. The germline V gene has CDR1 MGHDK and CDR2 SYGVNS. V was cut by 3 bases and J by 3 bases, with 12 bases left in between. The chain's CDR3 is CASSDSGVHYEQYF. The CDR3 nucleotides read TGTGCCAGCAGTGATTCAGGTGTCCACTACGAGCAGTACTTC.

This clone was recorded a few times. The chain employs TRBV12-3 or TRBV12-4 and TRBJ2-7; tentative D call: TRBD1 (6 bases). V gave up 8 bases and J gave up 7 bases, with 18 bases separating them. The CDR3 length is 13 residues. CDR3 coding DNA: TGTGCCAGCGGCCAGGGGACCCTACGAGAGCAGTACTTC. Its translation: CASGQGTLREQYF.

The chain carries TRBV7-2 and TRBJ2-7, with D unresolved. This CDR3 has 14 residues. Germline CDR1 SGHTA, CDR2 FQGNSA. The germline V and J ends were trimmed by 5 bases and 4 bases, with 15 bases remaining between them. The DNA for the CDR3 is TGTGCCAGCAGCCCCGGACGAAGTCGATACGAGCAGTACTTC. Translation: CASSPGRSRYEQYF.

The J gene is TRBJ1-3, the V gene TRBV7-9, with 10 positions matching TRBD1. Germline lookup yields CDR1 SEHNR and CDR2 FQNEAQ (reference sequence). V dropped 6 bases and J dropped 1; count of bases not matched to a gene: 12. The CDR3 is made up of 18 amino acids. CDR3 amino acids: CASRIDPGQGLSGNTIYF. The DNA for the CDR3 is TGTGCCAGCAGGATTGACCCGGGACAGGGGCTTTCTGGAAACACCATATATTTT.

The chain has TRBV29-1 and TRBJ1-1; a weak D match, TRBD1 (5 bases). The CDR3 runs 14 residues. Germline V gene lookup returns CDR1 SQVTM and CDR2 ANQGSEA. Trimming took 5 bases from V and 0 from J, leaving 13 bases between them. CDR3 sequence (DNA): TGCAGCGTTTCAGGAGGGACGGTGAACACTGAAGCTTTCTTT. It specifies CSVSGGTVNTEAFF. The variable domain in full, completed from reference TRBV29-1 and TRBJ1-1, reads SAVISQKPSRDICQRGTSLTIQCQVDSQVTMMFWYRQQPGQSLTLIATANQGSEATYESGFVIDKFPISRPNLTFSTLTVSNMSPEDSSIYLCSVSGGTVNTEAFFGQGTRLTVV.

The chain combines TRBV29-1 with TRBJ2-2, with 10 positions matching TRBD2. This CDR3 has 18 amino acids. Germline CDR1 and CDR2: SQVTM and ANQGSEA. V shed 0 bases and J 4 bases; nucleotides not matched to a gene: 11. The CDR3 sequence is CSVEDFPAGGPGTGELFF. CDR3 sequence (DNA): TGCAGCGTTGAAGATTTCCCAGCGGGAGGGCCCGGCACCGGGGAGCTGTTTTTT.

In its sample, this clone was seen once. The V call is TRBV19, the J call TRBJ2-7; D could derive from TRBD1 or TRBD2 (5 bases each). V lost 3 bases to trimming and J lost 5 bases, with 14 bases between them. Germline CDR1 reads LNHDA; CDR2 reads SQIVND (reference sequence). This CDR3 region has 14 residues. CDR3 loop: CASSIGTERDEQYF. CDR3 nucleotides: TGTGCCAGTAGTATCGGGACGGAGAGAGACGAGCAGTACTTC.

CDR3 region: CASSGTGANVLTF. The DNA of the CDR3 is TGTGCCAGCTCAGGTACTGGGGCCAACGTCCTGACTTTC. The chain combines TRBV18 with TRBJ2-6, with unresolved D. Germline V gene sequence: CDR1 KGHSH, CDR2 LQKENI. This CDR3 is 13 amino acids long. V was clipped by 5 bases and J by 2 bases, with 4 bases between them.

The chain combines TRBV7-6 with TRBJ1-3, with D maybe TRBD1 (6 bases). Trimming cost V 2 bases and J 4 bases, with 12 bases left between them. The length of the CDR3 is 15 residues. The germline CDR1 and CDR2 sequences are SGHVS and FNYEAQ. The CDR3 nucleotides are TGTGCCAGCAGCTTAATCTCGGGGGGCGGAAACACCATATATTTT. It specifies CASSLISGGGNTIYF.

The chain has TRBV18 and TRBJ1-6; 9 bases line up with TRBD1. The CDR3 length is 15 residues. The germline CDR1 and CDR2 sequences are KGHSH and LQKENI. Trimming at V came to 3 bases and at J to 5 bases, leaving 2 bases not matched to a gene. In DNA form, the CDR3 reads TGTGCCAGCTCACCGAGACAGGGGGATAATTCACCCCTCCACTTT. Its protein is CASSPRQGDNSPLHF.

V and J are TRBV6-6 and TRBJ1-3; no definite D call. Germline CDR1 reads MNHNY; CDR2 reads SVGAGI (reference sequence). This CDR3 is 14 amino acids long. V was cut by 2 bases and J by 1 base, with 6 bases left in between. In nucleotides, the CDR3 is TGTGCCAGCAGTTACCCCTGGTCTGGAAACACCATATATTTT. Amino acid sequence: CASSYPWSGNTIYF.

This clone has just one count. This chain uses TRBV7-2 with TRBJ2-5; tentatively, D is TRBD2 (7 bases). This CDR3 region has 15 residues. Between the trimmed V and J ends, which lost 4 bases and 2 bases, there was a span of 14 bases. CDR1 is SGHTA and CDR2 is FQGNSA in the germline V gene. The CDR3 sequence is CASSWGGAFQETQYF. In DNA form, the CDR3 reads TGTGCCAGCAGCTGGGGGGGGGCCTTTCAAGAGACCCAGTACTTC. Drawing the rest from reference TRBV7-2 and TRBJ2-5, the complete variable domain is GAGVSQSPSNKVTEKGKDVELRCDPISGHTALYWYRQSLGQGLEFLIYFQGNSAPDKSGLPSDRFSAERTGGSVSTLTIQRTQQEDSAVYLCASSWGGAFQETQYFGPGTRLLVL.

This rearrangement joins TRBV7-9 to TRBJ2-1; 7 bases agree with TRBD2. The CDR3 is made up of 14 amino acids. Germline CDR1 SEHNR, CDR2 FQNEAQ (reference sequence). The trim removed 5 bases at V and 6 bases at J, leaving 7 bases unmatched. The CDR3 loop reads CASSRPWTSNEQFF. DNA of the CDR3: TGTGCCAGCAGCCGACCATGGACTAGCAATGAGCAGTTCTTC.

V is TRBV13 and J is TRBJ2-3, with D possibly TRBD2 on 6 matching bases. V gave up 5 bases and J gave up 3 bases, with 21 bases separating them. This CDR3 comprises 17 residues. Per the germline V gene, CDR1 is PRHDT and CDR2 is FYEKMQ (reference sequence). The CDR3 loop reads CASSPGRREIRTDTQYF. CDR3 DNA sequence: TGTGCCAGCAGCCCCGGCAGGAGGGAGATACGGACAGATACGCAGTATTTT.

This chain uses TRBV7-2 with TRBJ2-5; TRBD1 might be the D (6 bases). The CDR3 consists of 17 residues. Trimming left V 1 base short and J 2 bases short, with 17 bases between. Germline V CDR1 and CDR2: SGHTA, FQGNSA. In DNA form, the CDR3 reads TGTGCCAGCAGCTTAGGGCCCAGGGGATCGGGGCAAGAGACCCAGTACTTC. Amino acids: CASSLGPRGSGQETQYF.

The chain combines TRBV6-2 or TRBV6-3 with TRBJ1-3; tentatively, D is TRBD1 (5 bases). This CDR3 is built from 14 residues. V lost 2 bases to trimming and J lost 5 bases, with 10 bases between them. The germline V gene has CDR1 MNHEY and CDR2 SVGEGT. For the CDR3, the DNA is TGTGCCAGCAGTTACGCCGGGACGCGAAACACCATATATTTT. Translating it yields CASSYAGTRNTIYF.

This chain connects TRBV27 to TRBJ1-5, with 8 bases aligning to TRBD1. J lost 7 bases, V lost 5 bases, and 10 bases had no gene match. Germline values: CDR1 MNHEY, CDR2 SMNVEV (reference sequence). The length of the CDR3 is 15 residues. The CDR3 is CASSPDRGIMQPQHF. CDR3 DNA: TGTGCCAGCAGTCCTGACAGGGGAATCATGCAGCCCCAGCATTTT.

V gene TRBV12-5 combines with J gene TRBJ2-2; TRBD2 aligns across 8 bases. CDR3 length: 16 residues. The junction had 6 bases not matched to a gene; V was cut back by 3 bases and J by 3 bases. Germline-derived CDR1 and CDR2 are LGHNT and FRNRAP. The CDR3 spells CASGFLEREYTGELFF. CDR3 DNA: TGTGCTAGTGGTTTTCTCGAGCGGGAGTACACCGGGGAGCTGTTTTTT.

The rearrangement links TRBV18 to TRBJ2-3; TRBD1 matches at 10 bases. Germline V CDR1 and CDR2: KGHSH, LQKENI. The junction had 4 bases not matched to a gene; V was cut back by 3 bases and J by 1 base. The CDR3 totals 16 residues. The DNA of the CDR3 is TGTGCCAGCTCACCGGTGACAGGGGGCGGCACAGATACGCAGTATTTT. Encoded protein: CASSPVTGGGTDTQYF.

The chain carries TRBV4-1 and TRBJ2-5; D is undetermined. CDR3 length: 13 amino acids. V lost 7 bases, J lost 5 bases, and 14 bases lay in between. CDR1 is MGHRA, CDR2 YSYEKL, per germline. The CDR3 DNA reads TGCGCCAGCACACAGACTGGGCTGGAGACCCAGTACTTC. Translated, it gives CASTQTGLETQYF.

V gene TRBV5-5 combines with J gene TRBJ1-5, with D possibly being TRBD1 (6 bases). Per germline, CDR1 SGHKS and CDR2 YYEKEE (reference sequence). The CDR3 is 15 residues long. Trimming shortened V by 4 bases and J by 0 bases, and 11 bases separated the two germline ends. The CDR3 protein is CASSPDSYSNQPQHF. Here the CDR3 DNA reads TGTGCCAGCAGCCCGGACAGTTATAGCAATCAGCCCCAGCATTTT.